The present entry profiles one T cell receptor (beta chain) with its context. Its antigen is not identified. In TCRdb, the 5' RACE reads were re-called with MiXCR into one record per CDR3 protein. The sample has around 400,000 distinct CDR3 sequences, 11% seen once. This sample is drawn from a study of T cells after yellow fever vaccination. Study background: Fractions of low cell number were prepared using SMART-Seq v4 Ultra Low Input. Findings and limits, study-wide: The study found a weaker secondary response that peaked faster, day 5 versus 15.

This CDR3 is built from 14 residues. The V gene end was trimmed by 5 bases and the J gene end by 10 bases; junction bases not matched to a gene: 11. CDR1 and CDR2 from the germline V gene are SGHRS and YFSETQ. The sample in question was PBMCs, obtained on the day of the first yellow fever vaccination. V gene TRBV5-1 combines with J gene TRBJ2-1, with TRBD2 identical over 8 bases. This receptor was obtained from a man between 18 and 35 years old who received the YFV17D yellow fever vaccine. CDR3 DNA: TGCGCCAGCAGATTAGGAGCGGGGGCGTCGGAGCAGTTCTTC. It encodes CASRLGAGASEQFF.